This T cell receptor beta chain comes out of a study of breast tumors, draining lymph nodes, adjacent tissues. Points from the study as a whole: The lymph node origin of tumor T cells was framed as consistent with a hypothesis, not demonstrated. Luminal-like breast cancer showed significantly greater tumor-nontumor repertoire similarity than basal-like breast cancer did.

Breast cancer patients provided tissue from their axillary draining lymph nodes. J lost 1 base, V lost 8 bases, and 10 bases had no gene match. The V gene's germline CDR1 is MNHEY and CDR2 SVGAGI. The CDR3 is made up of 15 amino acids. Via MiXCR, TCRdb re-called the multiplex PCR reads, giving one row per CDR3 protein. The table shows over 130,000 distinct CDR3 sequences, with around a third occurring only once. This clonotype was counted only a few times. Antigen: not known. Possible read error: a much larger clone is one base away. Sequencing was done on a sample of axillary lymph node tissue. This rearrangement joins TRBV6-5 to TRBJ2-5; 7 bases fit TRBD1. This receptor was taken from a female donor with breast cancer. Some clones in this sample may be carry-over from other donors' samples. Here the CDR3 DNA reads TGTGCCAGCGGCTATCAAAGACAGGGCCAAGAGACCCAGTACTTC. This translates into CASGYQRQGQETQYF.